The 14 T cell receptor beta chains below all came from one sample that was sequenced in a study of response to subunit inactivated influenza vaccine. TCRdb called the RT-PCR reads again in MiXCR, with one record for every CDR3 protein. Of around 710,000 distinct CDR3 sequences in the sample, about 15% were seen once. Specimen: PBMCs from blood, collected approximately 15 days before vaccination. These TCRs come from a man aged 45 to 65 who received an inactivated influenza vaccine.

This clonotype appeared a few times. The chain employs TRBV7-2 and TRBJ1-1, with 7 nucleotides matching TRBD1. Germline V lookup: CDR1 SGHTA, CDR2 FQGNSA. The ends lost 6 bases at V and 4 bases at J; junction bases unmatched: 8. The CDR3 totals 14 residues. DNA for the CDR3: TGTGCCAGCAGGCGGGACAGTGATACCACTGAAGCTTTCTTT. Protein product: CASRRDSDTTEAFF. The variable domain in full, with the rest retrieved from reference TRBV7-2 and TRBJ1-1, is GAGVSQSPSNKVTEKGKDVELRCDPISGHTALYWYRQSLGQGLEFLIYFQGNSAPDKSGLPSDRFSAERTGGSVSTLTIQRTQQEDSAVYLCASRRDSDTTEAFFGQGTRLTVV.

V gene TRBV19 combines with J gene TRBJ2-1; D gene uncertain. Deletions cut 7 bases from V and 5 bases from J, with 6 bases between. CDR3 length: 11 residues. Germline CDR1 and CDR2: LNHDA and SQIVND (reference sequence). In DNA form, the CDR3 reads TGTGCCAGTACCCTTAACAATGAGCAGTTCTTC. Amino acids: CASTLNNEQFF.

A few counts support this clonotype. V gene TRBV12-3 or TRBV12-4 combines with J gene TRBJ2-5; 8 bases line up with TRBD2. V lost 6 bases and J lost 1; bases outside the gene matches: 4. This CDR3 contains 14 residues. The CDR3 coding sequence is TGTGCCAGCAGCCATCTAGCGGGCCAAGAGACCCAGTACTTC. The encoded protein is CASSHLAGQETQYF.

The chain combines TRBV6-2 or TRBV6-3 with TRBJ1-1, with D possibly being TRBD1 (5 bases). The germline gives CDR1 MNHEY, CDR2 SVGEGT. V lost 7 bases and J lost 1, with 10 bases in between. CDR3 length: 13 amino acids. CDR3 sequence (DNA): TGTGCCAGCATGGGGCAGCCGAACACTGAAGCTTTCTTT. Its protein is CASMGQPNTEAFF.

This clonotype was seen a handful of times. This chain uses TRBV2 with TRBJ2-3, with 10 bases that match TRBD1. CDR3 size: 16 residues. Germline V lookup: CDR1 SNHLY, CDR2 FYNNEI. Trimming removed 5 bases from V and 3 bases from J; junction bases left unmatched: 8. The DNA of the CDR3 is TGTGCCAGCAGTAGGGGGACAGGGGAAGGGACAGATACGCAGTATTTT. The encoded protein is CASSRGTGEGTDTQYF.

The chain employs TRBV6-1 and TRBJ2-1; 11 nucleotides match TRBD2. In germline, CDR1 is MNHNS, CDR2 SASEGT. CDR3 size: 15 residues. V shed 6 bases, J shed 8 bases, and the junction held 9 bases outside the gene matches. CDR3 nucleotide sequence: TGTGCCAGCAGAAGTAGCGGGAGGGCCTTGGATGAGCAGTTCTTC. Translated: CASRSSGRALDEQFF.

The genes are TRBV6-5 and TRBJ2-7, with unresolved D. CDR3 length equals 16 residues. Between the trimmed V and J ends, which lost 0 bases and 0 bases, there was a span of 12 bases. Germline loops: CDR1 MNHEY, CDR2 SVGAGI. CDR3 region: CASSYSSAESSYEQYF. The CDR3 DNA reads TGTGCCAGCAGTTACTCATCCGCGGAGAGCTCCTACGAGCAGTACTTC.

This clonotype was counted between two and nine times. The V call is TRBV10-3, the J call TRBJ2-3, with 12 positions matching TRBD2. Germline trimming cut 10 bases from V and 6 bases from J; bases unmatched to any gene: 14. Germline V gene data show CDR1 as ENHRY and CDR2 as SYGVKD. The CDR3 length is 16 residues. DNA for the CDR3: TGTGCCACCGGTCGAGGCTCTAGCGGGAGGGGTGATACGCAGTATTTT. Amino acids: CATGRGSSGRGDTQYF.

This clonotype has more than one count but fewer than ten. CDR3 protein: CSARVVGGLRNTIYF. The CDR3 DNA reads TGCAGTGCTAGAGTTGTAGGGGGCCTTAGAAACACCATATATTTT. The V and J genes are TRBV20-1 and TRBJ1-3; 7 bases agree with TRBD1. Germline assignment: CDR1 DFQATT and CDR2 SNEGSKA (reference sequence). The ends lost 1 base at V and 5 bases at J; junction bases unmatched: 8. The CDR3 runs to 15 residues.

This chain connects TRBV7-9 to TRBJ2-7; 7 bases map to TRBD1. Germline loops: CDR1 SEHNR, CDR2 FQNEAQ (reference sequence). The CDR3 spans 17 residues. Trimming took 5 bases from V and 4 from J; bases not matched to a gene: 17. The CDR3 nucleotides read TGTGCCAGCAGCACCCGTCGTCAGATGGGACAGTCATACGAGCAGTACTTC. Translating gives CASSTRRQMGQSYEQYF.

This clonotype was observed a handful of times. Sequence at one end of the junction differs from germline and may be a read error. This chain links TRBV29-1 with TRBJ2-7; D possibly matches TRBD1 or TRBD2 (5 bases each). This CDR3 has 11 amino acids. CDR1 SQVTM and CDR2 ANQGSEA come from the germline V gene. The CDR3 spells CSVADKTTVNF. CDR3 bases: TGCAGCGTTGCGGACAAGACTACGGTAAACTTC.

This clonotype was recorded a few times. The J gene is TRBJ1-4, the V gene TRBV12-3 or TRBV12-4; D unresolved. V shed 1 base and J shed 8 bases, with 8 bases lying between them. The CDR3 covers 13 residues. CDR3 sequence (DNA): TGTGCCAGCAGTTTAGGATTGACCGAAAAACTGTTTTTT. The encoded protein is CASSLGLTEKLFF.

This chain joins TRBV6-2 or TRBV6-3 and TRBJ2-1; TRBD2 matches 8 bases. The CDR3 is 17 residues long. V trimming: 0 bases; J trimming: 3 bases; junction bases outside the gene matches: 7. CDR1 MNHEY and CDR2 SVGEGT come from the germline V gene. DNA of the CDR3: TGTGCCAGCAGTTACTCTTGGGGTACTAGCGGCTACAATGAGCAGTTCTTC. This translates into CASSYSWGTSGYNEQFF.

This clonotype was detected only a few times. V gene TRBV7-2 combines with J gene TRBJ2-3; a weak D match, TRBD1 (6 bases). Germline loops: CDR1 SGHTA, CDR2 FQGNSA. This CDR3 contains 14 residues. Deletions cut 5 bases from V and 6 bases from J, with 15 bases between. The CDR3 sequence: CASSGAGAADTQYF. For the CDR3, the DNA is TGTGCCAGCAGCGGCGCAGGGGCGGCGGATACGCAGTATTTT. The full variable domain, with the rest looked up from reference TRBV7-2 and TRBJ2-3, is GAGVSQSPSNKVTEKGKDVELRCDPISGHTALYWYRQSLGQGLEFLIYFQGNSAPDKSGLPSDRFSAERTGGSVSTLTIQRTQQEDSAVYLCASSGAGAADTQYFGPGTRLTVL.